This T cell receptor (beta chain) was sequenced for a study of cytomegalovirus exposure and HLA in healthy donors. V was pared by 4 bases and J by 2 bases, with 5 bases between. Germline CDR1 SNHLY, CDR2 FYNNEI. The CDR3 has 12 amino acids. Study results and caveats: Analysis was carried out at a later point, and it linked a missense DCLRE1C variant to TCR beta V- and J-gene trimming. Later analysis revealed greater clonal expansion in HLA-associated TCR beta chains than in equally common others. Analyzed later, most CMV-associated TCR beta chains appeared HLA-restricted. In a later analysis, HLA-C alleles had the fewest associated TCRs, DRB1 alleles the most.

The PCR was carried out with 60 Vbeta primers and 13 Jbeta primers. Profiled with immunoSEQ multiplex PCR; TCRdb holds only in-frame clones, not every one. Here the sample spans around 150,000 clones, roughly 87% being singletons. The table lists this clone with a count of one. The antigen is not known. V and J are TRBV2 and TRBJ1-2; D not resolved. Sequencing was done on a sample of PBMCs. This clonotype was obtained from a girl aged 5 to 17 in good health and CMV-seropositive. CDR3: CASSVENYGYTF. The CDR3 DNA follows: TGTGCCAGCAGTGTTGAGAACTATGGCTACACCTTC. Full variable domain (remainder filled in from reference TRBV2 and TRBJ1-2): EPEVTQTPSHQVTQMGQEVILRCVPISNHLYFYWYRQILGQKVEFLVSFYNNEISEKSEIFDDQFSVERPDGSNFTLKIRSTKLEDSAMYFCASSVENYGYTFGSGTRLTVV.